This T cell receptor beta chain is drawn from a study of control samples from healthy donors and cancer patients. Clones were read by immunoSEQ multiplex PCR, and TCRdb kept only the in-frame ones, dropping some. The table records some 120,000 clones, about 93% of them present only once. Sequencing was performed on PBMCs. The receptor comes from a man between 45 and 60 years old with head and neck cancer.

The CDR3 region is CASATSDQRTYGYTF. The CDR3 DNA reads as TGTGCCAGCGCGACCTCGGACCAAAGGACTTATGGCTACACCTTC. The chain combines TRBV7-9 with TRBJ1-2; D is unclear. Looked up from germline, CDR1 is SEHNR and CDR2 is FQNEAQ (reference sequence). V gave up 8 bases and J gave up 5 bases, with 21 bases separating them. The CDR3 consists of 15 residues.